These 14 T cell receptor beta chains share one sample of origin, sequenced in a study of cytomegalovirus exposure and HLA in healthy donors. PCR involved 60 Vbeta and 13 Jbeta primers. Sequencing used immunoSEQ multiplex PCR; TCRdb keeps in-frame clones, though not all of them. Its clone listing holds approximately 82,000 clones. The sequenced sample was PBMCs. All receptors come from a woman aged 60-75 years in good health and CMV-seronegative.

The V call is TRBV11-3, the J call TRBJ2-2, with 7 bases identical to TRBD1. J was trimmed by 6 bases and V by 4 bases; bases with no gene match: 2. CDR1 is SGHNT, CDR2 YENEEA, per germline. This CDR3 comprises 13 residues. In nucleotides, the CDR3 is TGTGCCAGCAGCTCCACAGGGGCCGGGGAGCTGTTTTTT. Its protein product is CASSSTGAGELFF.

The V and J genes are TRBV19 and TRBJ2-1; 10 bases are shared with TRBD2. J gave up 5 bases and V 8 bases, and 6 bases lay outside the gene matches. Germline V gene data show CDR1 as LNHDA and CDR2 as SQIVND (reference sequence). The CDR3 runs to 14 residues. CDR3 bases: TGTGCCAGTTCAAGCGGGAGGGCCCACAATGAGCAGTTCTTC. It is translated as CASSSGRAHNEQFF.

V usage is TRBV10-3 and J usage is TRBJ2-5, with 10 bases fitting TRBD2. Germline CDR1 is ENHRY and CDR2 is SYGVKD. V shed 3 bases and J 5 bases; nucleotides not matched to a gene: 9. The CDR3 is 16 residues long. This CDR3 is CAISEGLAGDRETQYF. The CDR3 DNA sequence: TGTGCCATCAGTGAAGGGCTAGCGGGAGACAGGGAGACCCAGTACTTC.

The chain has TRBV15 and TRBJ2-7, with no clear D. Per the germline V gene, CDR1 is LNHNV and CDR2 is YYDKDF (reference sequence). CDR3 size: 15 residues. V gave up 2 bases and J gave up 6 bases, with 17 bases separating them. Here the CDR3 DNA reads TGTGCCACCAGCAGAAGTCTCTCCGTCGAACTCGAGCAGTACTTC. It codes for CATSRSLSVELEQYF.

The J gene is TRBJ2-7, the V gene TRBV9; D is perhaps TRBD2 (6 bases). V lost 3 bases and J lost 0, with 10 bases in between. The CDR3 length is 14 residues. Germline V gives CDR1 SGDLS, CDR2 YYNGEE. The CDR3 nucleotides read TGTGCCAGCAGCGAGAGCGGGTACTCCTACGAGCAGTACTTC. Amino acids: CASSESGYSYEQYF.

The chain uses TRBV6-5 and TRBJ1-5; TRBD1 agrees at 8 bases. Germline V lookup: CDR1 MNHEY, CDR2 SVGAGI. The V segment lost 6 bases and the J segment 6 bases; nucleotides outside the gene matches: 7. This CDR3 is built from 14 residues. CDR3 DNA: TGTGCCAGCAGCCGATCAGGGGGCAGTCAGCCCCAGCATTTT. Translating it yields CASSRSGGSQPQHF.

The chain links TRBV18 to TRBJ2-1; weak D call: TRBD1 (6 bases). Germline V gene lookup returns CDR1 KGHSH and CDR2 LQKENI. This CDR3 is 12 amino acids long. Trimming removed 1 base at V and 10 bases at J, with 8 bases between. The DNA of the CDR3 is TGTGCCAGCTCACCACAGCAGGGGGAGCAGTTCTTC. Its translation: CASSPQQGEQFF.

The chain recombines TRBV7-8 with TRBJ2-7; 10 bases are a match to TRBD2. From germline, CDR1 is SGHVS and CDR2 FQNEAQ. The CDR3 runs 19 residues. J lost 2 bases, V lost 5 bases, and 18 bases had no gene match. In DNA, the CDR3 is TGTGCCAGCAGCCCGAAAGAGTTCTCTAGCGGGAGCAATCCCTACGAGCAGTACTTC. Translation: CASSPKEFSSGSNPYEQYF. Using reference TRBV7-8 and TRBJ2-7 for the parts outside the CDR3, the full variable domain is GAGVSQSPRYKVAKRGQDVALRCDPISGHVSLFWYQQALGQGPEFLTYFQNEAQLDKSGLPSDRFFAERPEGSVSTLKIQRTQQEDSAVYLCASSPKEFSSGSNPYEQYFGPGTRLTVT.

With respect to this clone: Its ends do not fully match the called genes, so a read error is possible. CDR3 sequence (DNA): TGTGCCAACAGTAGGGAGTCCGGCACTGAAGCTTTCTTT. It is translated as CANSRESGTEAFF. The chain joins TRBV2 to TRBJ1-1, with D unclear. Looked up from germline, CDR1 is SNHLY and CDR2 is FYNNEI. The CDR3 is made up of 13 amino acids.

The gene calls are TRBV28 and TRBJ2-5; a possible D gene is TRBD2 (6 bases). Per the germline V gene, CDR1 is MDHEN and CDR2 is SYDVKM. This CDR3 region has 14 residues. Trimming stripped 6 bases from V and 1 base from J, with 12 bases between. Here the CDR3 reads CASRGGAGQETQYF. The DNA for the CDR3 is TGTGCCAGCAGGGGCGGGGCCGGCCAAGAGACCCAGTACTTC.

The chain uses TRBV6-1 and TRBJ2-5, with TRBD1 identical over 12 bases. Looked up from germline, CDR1 is MNHNS and CDR2 is SASEGT. With 4 bases clipped from V and 0 bases from J, the junction kept 15 bases outside the gene matches. There are 20 residues in the CDR3. CDR3 in amino acids: CASSATHRDRGRRYQETQYF. CDR3 nucleotide sequence: TGTGCCAGCAGTGCAACTCACCGGGACAGGGGGCGTAGGTACCAAGAGACCCAGTACTTC.

The chain is built from TRBV30 and TRBJ2-2; no definite D call. V lost 2 bases to trimming and J lost 6 bases, with 10 bases between them. The CDR3 extends over 13 amino acids. Germline V gene lookup returns CDR1 GTSNPN and CDR2 SVGIG (reference sequence). The CDR3 DNA is TGTGCCTGGAGTTATCTAGAGGCCGGGGAGCTGTTTTTT. This codes for CAWSYLEAGELFF. The variable domain in full, with the rest retrieved from reference TRBV30 and TRBJ2-2, is SQTIHQWPATLVQPVGSPLSLECTVEGTSNPNLYWYRQAAGRGLQLLFYSVGIGQISSEVPQNLSASRPQDRQFILSSKKLLLSDSGFYLCAWSYLEAGELFFGEGSRLTVL.

The chain joins TRBV27 to TRBJ2-7; TRBD2 matches at 11 bases. Germline CDR1 reads MNHEY; CDR2 reads SMNVEV (reference sequence). Germline trimming cut 5 bases from V and 2 bases from J; bases unmatched to any gene: 2. The CDR3 runs to 14 residues. The CDR3 reads CASSTSGSPYEQYF. The DNA of the CDR3 is TGTGCCAGCAGTACTAGCGGGAGCCCCTACGAGCAGTACTTC.

V usage is TRBV27 and J usage is TRBJ1-3, with D maybe TRBD1 (5 bases). The CDR3 is 17 amino acids. The V gene lost 1 base and the J gene lost 0 bases, with 13 bases spanning the gap. Germline values: CDR1 MNHEY, CDR2 SMNVEV (reference sequence). CDR3 DNA sequence: TGTGCCAGCAGTTTATGGGGCGGGGGAGGCTCTGGAAACACCATATATTTT. Protein: CASSLWGGGGSGNTIYF.